This passage covers 4 T cell receptor beta chains from one sample sequenced in a study of relationships among human T cell subsets (dated by TCRdb to the early 2010s). Receptor amplification or capture employed multiplex PCR. Sequencing was performed on a 454 GS FLX. TCR alpha and beta CDR3 regions were amplified from mRNA by semiquantitative ARM-PCR. In ARM-PCR, tagged nested gene-specific primers were used first, and communal superprimers then performed exponential amplification. In TCRdb, the public reads were trimmed at Q25 with fastp and aligned with MiXCR, with productive beta chains retained. CDR3 protein sequences are deduplicated, and each keeps its most common genes and DNA. For this sample there are under 5,500 distinct CDR3 sequences; roughly 74% appear just once. The ten top clones hold 29% of the sample. Sequenced material: total T cells sorted from blood. The cell subset or site tag for this specimen amounts to: CD3+ T cells in general. The origin of the receptors is a man aged 35 to 55 in good health.

This chain links TRBV11-2 with TRBJ2-1; D not resolved. The CDR3 consists of 14 residues. Trimming stripped 6 bases from V and 11 bases from J, with 20 bases between. Germline CDR1 and CDR2: SGHAT and FQNNGV. CDR3 residues: CASSSDGRNDQQFF. CDR3 nucleotide sequence: TGTGCCAGCAGTTCCGACGGACGGAACGATCAGCAGTTCTTC.

This clonotype was counted once. For the CDR3, the DNA is TGTGCCAGCAGCCCTCGTGGTAGCCGCCCCTACGAGCAGTACTTC. Residues: CASSPRGSRPYEQYF. J is TRBJ2-7 and V is TRBV7-8, with unresolved D. This CDR3 has 15 residues. Germline V lookup: CDR1 SGHVS, CDR2 FQNEAQ. V was clipped by 5 bases and J by 2 bases, with 16 bases between them.

This clonotype was recorded a few times. The chain combines TRBV6-5 with TRBJ2-7; D is uncertain. Trimming cost V 3 bases and J 0 bases, with 6 bases left between them. Germline V CDR1 and CDR2: MNHEY, SVGAGI. The CDR3 has 13 amino acids. The CDR3 sequence: CASSYASSYEQYF. CDR3 nucleotide sequence: TGTGCCAGCAGTTATGCCAGCTCCTACGAGCAGTACTTC.

This CDR3 is CASSFRNKAFF. The CDR3 nucleotides are TGTGCCAGCAGTTTCCGGAATAAAGCTTTCTTT. The chain is built from TRBV12-3 or TRBV12-4 and TRBJ1-1; the D is unclear. The CDR3 length is 11 residues. V shed 3 bases and J shed 9 bases, with 8 bases lying between them.